This TCR beta chain was identified in a study of Tregs in tolerant kidney transplant recipients. Broader study findings: Antigen-driven expansion was suggested because donor-specific Tregs expanded more than all Tregs in tolerant patients. Some patients' samples used different primers over time, so nucleotide sequences weren't comparable.

Unstimulated regulatory T cells (CD4+CD25+CD127-), CD4+CD25- non-regulatory cells, CD4 and CD8 cells were FACS-sorted from thawed PBMCs. Trimming pared 4 bases from V and 6 bases from J, leaving 17 bases between. Germline lookup yields CDR1 SGDLS and CDR2 YYNGEE. CDR3 length: 15 amino acids. Libraries were prepared by immunoSEQ multiplex PCR; TCRdb keeps only in-frame clonotypes and omits some of them. This table holds about 110,000 clones, 90% found once. Details on this clone: The antigen is undetermined.

V gene TRBV9 combines with J gene TRBJ2-1; the D gene is possibly TRBD1 (5 bases). The clonotype was recovered from a human donor who received a combined kidney and bone marrow transplant. Sequencing was performed on CD4+ T cells from blood, taken before the transplant. CDR3 nucleotides: TGTGCCAGCAGCCCCCAGGGAAAAACTTTCAATGAGCAGTTCTTC. Encoded protein: CASSPQGKTFNEQFF.